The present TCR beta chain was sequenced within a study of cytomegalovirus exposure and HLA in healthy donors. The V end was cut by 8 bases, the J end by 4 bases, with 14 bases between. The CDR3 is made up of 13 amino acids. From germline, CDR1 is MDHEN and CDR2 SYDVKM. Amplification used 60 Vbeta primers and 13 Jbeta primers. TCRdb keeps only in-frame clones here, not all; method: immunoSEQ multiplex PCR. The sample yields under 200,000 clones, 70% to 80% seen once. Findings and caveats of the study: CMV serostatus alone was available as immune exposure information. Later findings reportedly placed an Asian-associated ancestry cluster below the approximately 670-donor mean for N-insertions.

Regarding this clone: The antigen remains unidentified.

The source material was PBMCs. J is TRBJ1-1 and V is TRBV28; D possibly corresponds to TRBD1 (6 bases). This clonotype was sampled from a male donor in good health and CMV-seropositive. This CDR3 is CASENRVGTEAFF. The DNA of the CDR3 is TGTGCCAGCGAAAACAGGGTGGGCACTGAAGCTTTCTTT.